The 10 T cell receptor beta chains presented below share a single source sample, sequenced in a study of blood T cell repertoires in COVID-19. The method was immunoSEQ multiplex PCR; TCRdb's version includes in-frame clones alone and lacks a portion of them. This table holds over 200,000 clones, around 82% found once. The sequenced sample consisted of peripheral blood. The receptor source for this set is a woman aged 45-65 years with acute or convalescent COVID-19.

This chain connects TRBV28 to TRBJ1-1, with D unclear. CDR1 is MDHEN, CDR2 SYDVKM, per germline. The V end was cut by 1 base, the J end by 1 base, with 4 bases between. The CDR3 sequence is 13 residues long. The CDR3 is CASSLYRNTEAFF. CDR3 nucleotide sequence: TGTGCCAGCAGTTTATACAGGAACACTGAAGCTTTCTTT.

The chain couples TRBV5-1 to TRBJ1-4; D might be TRBD1 (5 bases). Looked up from germline, CDR1 is SGHRS and CDR2 is YFSETQ. The CDR3 runs to 15 residues. V was clipped by 2 bases and J by 8 bases, with 16 bases between them. The CDR3 loop reads CASSFGSSEGEKLFF. The CDR3, as DNA: TGCGCCAGCAGCTTTGGCAGCTCGGAGGGGGAAAAACTGTTTTTT.

V gene TRBV7-6 combines with J gene TRBJ2-3; 9 bases fit TRBD2. The CDR3 has 16 amino acids. Germline CDR1 and CDR2: SGHVS and FNYEAQ. V trimming: 5 bases; J trimming: 7 bases; junction bases outside the gene matches: 13. The CDR3 DNA sequence: TGTGCCAGCAGCGCCCCGGGACTAGCTTTGGTTAATACGCAGTATTTT. It is translated as CASSAPGLALVNTQYF.

The rearrangement joins TRBV6-6 to TRBJ2-7, with 10 nucleotides matching TRBD2. With V trimmed by 2 bases and J by 5 bases, 3 bases remained unmatched. CDR1 MNHNY and CDR2 SVGAGI come from the germline V gene (reference sequence). The CDR3 has 14 amino acids. CDR3 nucleotides: TGTGCCAGCAGTTACCCTAGCGGGAGTGACGAGCAGTACTTC. Amino acids: CASSYPSGSDEQYF.

The chain joins TRBV2 to TRBJ1-5; TRBD1 matches 9 bases. This CDR3 contains 15 residues. J gave up 4 bases and V 6 bases, and 7 bases lay outside the gene matches. Germline assignment: CDR1 SNHLY and CDR2 FYNNEI. The CDR3 DNA reads as TGTGCCAGCAGAAGGACAGGGGAAAAGAATCAGCCCCAGCATTTT. This encodes CASRRTGEKNQPQHF.

The rearrangement uses TRBV5-1 and TRBJ2-5, with a possible D match to TRBD1 (7 bases). This CDR3 has 14 amino acids. Per germline, CDR1 SGHRS and CDR2 YFSETQ. The ends were cut back, 2 bases at V and 9 bases at J, with 17 bases in the middle. The CDR3 bases are TGCGCCAGCAGCTTCTTCAGGGGGGACAGTGCCCAGTACTTC. This codes for CASSFFRGDSAQYF.

This chain uses TRBV29-1 with TRBJ2-7; TRBD2 aligns across 12 bases. Germline CDR1 is SQVTM and CDR2 is ANQGSEA. The CDR3 has 16 amino acids. The J segment lost 4 bases and the V segment lost 0 bases, leaving 7 bases of the junction unmatched. The CDR3 bases are TGCAGCGTTGAAGAAGTAGGGGGACTAGCGGGTTACGAGCAGTACTTC. It encodes CSVEEVGGLAGYEQYF.

J is TRBJ1-1 and V is TRBV11-2, with D tentatively TRBD1 (6 bases). This CDR3 is 15 amino acids long. The V gene's germline CDR1 is SGHAT and CDR2 FQNNGV. The ends were cut back, 5 bases at V and 2 bases at J, with 15 bases in the middle. The CDR3 sequence is CASSRRGAVNTEAFF. DNA of the CDR3: TGTGCCAGCAGCCGGCGGGGGGCCGTCAACACTGAAGCTTTCTTT.

This clone appeared many times. Mismatch with germline at one junction end may stem from a read error. This chain's CDR3 is CASSRQGVKTEAFF. The CDR3 coding sequence is TGTGCCAGCAGTAGACAGGGAGTGAAGACTGAAGCTTTCTTT. This chain connects TRBV6-5 to TRBJ1-1, with 7 bases matching TRBD1. The germline gives CDR1 MNHEY, CDR2 SVGAGI. The CDR3 has 14 residues.

This chain links TRBV5-1 with TRBJ1-2; D remains ambiguous. From germline, CDR1 is SGHRS and CDR2 YFSETQ. CDR3 length equals 18 residues. The V end lost 0 bases, the J end lost 1 base, and 19 bases lay between the germline ends. In DNA, the CDR3 is TGCGCCAGCAGCTTGGTGGTGCGAACTGCGGCATTTAACTATGGCTACACCTTC. Amino acid sequence: CASSLVVRTAAFNYGYTF. Based on the CDR3 plus reference TRBV5-1 and TRBJ1-2, the full variable domain is KAGVTQTPRYLIKTRGQQVTLSCSPISGHRSVSWYQQTPGQGLQFLFEYFSETQRNKGNFPGRFSGRQFSNSRSEMNVSTLELGDSALYLCASSLVVRTAAFNYGYTFGSGTRLTVV.